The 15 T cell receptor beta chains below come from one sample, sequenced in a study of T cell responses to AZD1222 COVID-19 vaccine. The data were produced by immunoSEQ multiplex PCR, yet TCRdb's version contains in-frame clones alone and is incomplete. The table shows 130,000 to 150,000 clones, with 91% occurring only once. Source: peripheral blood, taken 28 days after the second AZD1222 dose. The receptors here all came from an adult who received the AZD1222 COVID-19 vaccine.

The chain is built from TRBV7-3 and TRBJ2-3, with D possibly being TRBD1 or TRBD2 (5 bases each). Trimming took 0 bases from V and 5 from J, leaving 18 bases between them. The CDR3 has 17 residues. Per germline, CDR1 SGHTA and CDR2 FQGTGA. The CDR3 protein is CASSLTPGQGLGDTQYF. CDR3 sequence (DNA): TGTGCCAGCAGCTTAACGCCGGGGCAGGGTCTGGGAGATACGCAGTATTTT.

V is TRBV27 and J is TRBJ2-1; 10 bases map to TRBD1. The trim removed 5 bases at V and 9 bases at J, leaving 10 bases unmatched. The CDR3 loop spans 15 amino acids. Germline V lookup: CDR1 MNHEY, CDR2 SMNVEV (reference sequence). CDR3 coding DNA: TGTGCCAGCAGTCTCCCCGGGACAGGGGACGGTGAGCAGTTCTTC. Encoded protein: CASSLPGTGDGEQFF.

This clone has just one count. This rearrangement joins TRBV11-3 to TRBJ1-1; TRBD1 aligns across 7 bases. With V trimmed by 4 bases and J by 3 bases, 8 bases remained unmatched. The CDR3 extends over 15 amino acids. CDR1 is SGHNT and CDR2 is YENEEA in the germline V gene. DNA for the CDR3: TGTGCCAGCAGCTGGCTGGGGCAGGGGGACACTGAAGCTTTCTTT. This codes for CASSWLGQGDTEAFF.

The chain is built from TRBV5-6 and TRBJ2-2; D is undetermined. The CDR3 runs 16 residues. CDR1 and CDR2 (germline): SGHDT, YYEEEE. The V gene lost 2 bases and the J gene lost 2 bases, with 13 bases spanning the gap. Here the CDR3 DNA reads TGTGCCAGCAGCTTACCGGAGACCCTCAACACCGGGGAGCTGTTTTTT. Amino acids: CASSLPETLNTGELFF.

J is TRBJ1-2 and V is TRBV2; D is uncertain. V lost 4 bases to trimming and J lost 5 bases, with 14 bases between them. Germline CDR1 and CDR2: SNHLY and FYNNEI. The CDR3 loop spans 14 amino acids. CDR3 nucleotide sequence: TGTGCCAGCAGTGTACCTGCCGTGGGGTATGGCTACACCTTC. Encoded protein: CASSVPAVGYGYTF.

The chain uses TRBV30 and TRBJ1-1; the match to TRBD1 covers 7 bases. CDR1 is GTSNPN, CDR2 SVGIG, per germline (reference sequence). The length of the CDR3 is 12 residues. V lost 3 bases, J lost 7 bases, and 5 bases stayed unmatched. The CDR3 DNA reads TGTGCCTGGAGCGCAGGGGGGATTGAAGCTTTCTTT. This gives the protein CAWSAGGIEAFF.

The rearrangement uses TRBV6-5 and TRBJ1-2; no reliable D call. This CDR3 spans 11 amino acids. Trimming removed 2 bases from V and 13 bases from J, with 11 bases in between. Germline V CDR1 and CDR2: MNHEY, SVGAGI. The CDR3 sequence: CASSYGSVTTF. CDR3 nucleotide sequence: TGTGCCAGCAGTTACGGGTCAGTGACCACCTTC.

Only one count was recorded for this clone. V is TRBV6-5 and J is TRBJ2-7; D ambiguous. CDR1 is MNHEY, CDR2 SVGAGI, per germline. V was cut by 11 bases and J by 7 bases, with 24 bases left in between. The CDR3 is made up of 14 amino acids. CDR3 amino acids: CAGSDRPEPREQYF. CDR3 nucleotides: TGTGCCGGGTCAGACCGGCCCGAGCCTCGGGAGCAGTACTTC.

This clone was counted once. The CDR3 loop reads CASSLGPLLQETQYF. CDR3 sequence (DNA): TGTGCCAGCAGCTTAGGGCCCCTTCTCCAAGAGACCCAGTACTTC. V is TRBV7-7 and J is TRBJ2-5, with no clear D. Germline CDR1 is SSHAT and CDR2 is FNYEAQ (reference sequence). This CDR3 is built from 15 residues. The V end was cut by 1 base, the J end by 1 base, with 10 bases between.

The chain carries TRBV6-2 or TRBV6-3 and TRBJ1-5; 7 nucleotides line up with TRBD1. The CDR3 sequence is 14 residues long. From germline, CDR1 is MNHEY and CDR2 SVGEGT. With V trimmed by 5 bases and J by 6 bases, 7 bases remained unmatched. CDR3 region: CASSRTGGGQPQHF. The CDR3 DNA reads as TGTGCCAGCAGTAGGACAGGCGGGGGTCAGCCCCAGCATTTT.

This chain's CDR3 is CASSLHLYSSGRAYEQYF. CDR3 nucleotides: TGCGCCAGCAGCCTTCACCTTTACTCTAGCGGGAGGGCCTACGAGCAGTACTTC. The genes are TRBV4-3 and TRBJ2-7, with 12 bases aligning to TRBD2. Germline CDR1 is LGHNA and CDR2 is YSLEER. The CDR3 is 18 residues long. V shed 4 bases, J shed 2 bases, and the junction held 12 bases outside the gene matches.

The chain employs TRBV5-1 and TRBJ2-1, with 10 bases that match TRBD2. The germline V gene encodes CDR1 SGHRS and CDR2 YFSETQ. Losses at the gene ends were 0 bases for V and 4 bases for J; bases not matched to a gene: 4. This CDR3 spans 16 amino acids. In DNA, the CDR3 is TGCGCCAGCAGCTTGGTGGCTAGCGGGGGATACAATGAGCAGTTCTTC. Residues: CASSLVASGGYNEQFF.

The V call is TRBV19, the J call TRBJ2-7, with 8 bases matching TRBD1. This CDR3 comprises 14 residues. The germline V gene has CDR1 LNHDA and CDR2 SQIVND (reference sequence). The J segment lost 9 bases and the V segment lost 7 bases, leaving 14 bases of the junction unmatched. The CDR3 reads CASNPGGTRRGQYF. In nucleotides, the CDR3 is TGTGCCAGTAACCCAGGGGGCACCCGACGCGGGCAGTACTTC.

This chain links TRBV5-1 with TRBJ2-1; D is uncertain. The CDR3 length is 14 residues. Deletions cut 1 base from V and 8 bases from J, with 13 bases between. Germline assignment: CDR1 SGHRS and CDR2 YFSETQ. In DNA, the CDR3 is TGCGCCAGCAGCTTGTTTCTATCCCCGGATGAGCAGTTCTTC. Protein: CASSLFLSPDEQFF.

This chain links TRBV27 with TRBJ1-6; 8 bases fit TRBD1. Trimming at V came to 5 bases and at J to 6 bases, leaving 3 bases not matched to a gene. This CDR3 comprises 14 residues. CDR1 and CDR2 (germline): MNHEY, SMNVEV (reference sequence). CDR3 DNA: TGTGCCAGCAGTCCAACAGGGGGTAATTCACCCCTCCACTTT. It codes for CASSPTGGNSPLHF.